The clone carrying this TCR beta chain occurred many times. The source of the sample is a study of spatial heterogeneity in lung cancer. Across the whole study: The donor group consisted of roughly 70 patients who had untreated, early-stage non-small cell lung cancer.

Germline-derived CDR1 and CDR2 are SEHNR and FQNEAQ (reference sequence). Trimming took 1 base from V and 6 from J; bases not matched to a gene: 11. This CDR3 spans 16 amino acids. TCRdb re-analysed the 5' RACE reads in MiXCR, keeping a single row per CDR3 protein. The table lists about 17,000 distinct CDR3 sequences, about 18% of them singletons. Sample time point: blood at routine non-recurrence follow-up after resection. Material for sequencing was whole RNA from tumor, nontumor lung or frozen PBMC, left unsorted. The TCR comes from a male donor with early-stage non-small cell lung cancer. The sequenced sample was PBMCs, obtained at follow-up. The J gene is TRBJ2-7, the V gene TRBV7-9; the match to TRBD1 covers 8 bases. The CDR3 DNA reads TGTGCCAGCAGCTTAGTCCCCAGGGGGCCCTCACCCGAGCAGTACTTC. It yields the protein CASSLVPRGPSPEQYF.